The 13 T cell receptor beta chains listed next were all sequenced from one sample in a study of blood T cell repertoires in COVID-19. This table comes from immunoSEQ multiplex PCR, and its TCRdb copy is limited to in-frame clones, with some not included. The sample contains tens of thousands of clones, around four fifths of which appear only once. Specimen: peripheral blood. The receptors were sampled from a human donor in a cohort sampled during active COVID-19.

J is TRBJ1-1 and V is TRBV7-9, with D perhaps TRBD1 (5 bases). The CDR3 has 13 amino acids. CDR1 is SEHNR and CDR2 is FQNEAQ in the germline V gene (reference sequence). V lost 5 bases to trimming and J lost 2 bases, with 9 bases between them. CDR3 DNA sequence: TGTGCCAGCAGCGACAGTTTAAACACTGAAGCTTTCTTT. Amino acids: CASSDSLNTEAFF.

The chain is built from TRBV6-4 and TRBJ1-5; unclear D gene. Germline V gives CDR1 MRHNA, CDR2 SNTAGT. There are 16 residues in the CDR3. Trimming removed 3 bases from V and 4 bases from J, with 16 bases in between. CDR3 region: CASSEHYDPKNQPQHF. The CDR3 nucleotides are TGTGCCAGCAGTGAGCACTACGACCCAAAAAATCAGCCCCAGCATTTT.

V usage is TRBV29-1 and J usage is TRBJ2-7, with D unresolved. The CDR3 consists of 12 residues. CDR1 is SQVTM and CDR2 is ANQGSEA in the germline V gene. The germline V and J ends were trimmed by 4 bases and 0 bases, with 7 bases remaining between them. CDR3: CSVVADSYEQYF. The DNA for the CDR3 is TGCAGCGTTGTTGCGGACTCCTACGAGCAGTACTTC.

In this sample, this clone turned up a few times. The gene calls are TRBV7-2 and TRBJ1-1; TRBD1 is a possible D gene (6 bases). The V gene's germline CDR1 is SGHTA and CDR2 FQGNSA. Trimming cost V 1 base and J 5 bases, with 20 bases left between them. The CDR3 contains 17 residues. The CDR3 region has the DNA TGTGCCAGCAGCTTAGATATGGCAGGGGAAGGGAAAACTGAAGCTTTCTTT. It specifies CASSLDMAGEGKTEAFF.

This chain links TRBV23-1 with TRBJ2-7; TRBD1 matches 8 bases. TRBV23-1 is flagged as an ORF with uncertain function. The CDR3 length is 15 residues. Trimming cost V 2 bases and J 5 bases; bases outside gene matches: 8. The CDR3 region has the DNA TGCGCCAGCAGTCAAGGGGACAGGATCCAACACGAGCAGTACTTC. Encoded protein: CASSQGDRIQHEQYF.

This clone was seen only once. The gene calls are TRBV5-4 and TRBJ2-7; 10 bases map to TRBD1. Looked up from germline, CDR1 is SGHNT and CDR2 is YYREEE (reference sequence). Trimming at V came to 4 bases and at J to 5 bases, leaving 6 bases not matched to a gene. The CDR3 contains 14 residues. The CDR3 nucleotides are TGTGCCAGCAGCCCGGGACAGGGGCTGGACGAGCAGTACTTC. This sequence encodes CASSPGQGLDEQYF.

The chain recombines TRBV3-1 (or the pseudogene TRBV3-2) with TRBJ2-5, with 10 nucleotides matching TRBD2. The V gene's germline CDR1 is LGHDT and CDR2 YNNKEL (reference sequence). This CDR3 has 15 residues. J gave up 0 bases and V 4 bases, and 2 bases lay outside the gene matches. CDR3 residues: CASSRTSGYQETQYF. In DNA form, the CDR3 reads TGTGCCAGCAGCCGGACTAGCGGATACCAAGAGACCCAGTACTTC.

This clone was observed a single time. The chain carries TRBV14 and TRBJ2-6; 7 bases map to TRBD1. Germline CDR1 and CDR2: SGHDN and FVKESK. Trimming took 2 bases from V and 0 from J; bases not matched to a gene: 1. The CDR3 extends over 16 amino acids. CDR3 nucleotide sequence: TGTGCCAGCAGCCAACGGACAGGCTCTGGGGCCAACGTCCTGACTTTC. As protein: CASSQRTGSGANVLTF.

This clone appeared a single time. The CDR3 spells CASSTSGGAYNEQFF. CDR3 DNA sequence: TGCGCCAGCAGTACGAGCGGGGGGGCCTACAATGAGCAGTTCTTC. V usage is TRBV5-1 and J usage is TRBJ2-1; the match to TRBD2 covers 10 bases. The CDR3 sequence is 15 residues long. V shed 5 bases, J shed 2 bases, and the junction held 4 bases outside the gene matches. Germline CDR1 reads SGHRS; CDR2 reads YFSETQ. The complete variable domain, with remaining parts taken from reference TRBV5-1 and TRBJ2-1, reads KAGVTQTPRYLIKTRGQQVTLSCSPISGHRSVSWYQQTPGQGLQFLFEYFSETQRNKGNFPGRFSGRQFSNSRSEMNVSTLELGDSALYLCASSTSGGAYNEQFFGPGTRLTVL.

This chain links TRBV28 with TRBJ1-5; 7 positions agree with TRBD1. Per the germline V gene, CDR1 is MDHEN and CDR2 is SYDVKM. The CDR3 loop spans 15 amino acids. The junction had 8 bases not matched to a gene; V was cut back by 9 bases and J by 0 bases. In DNA, the CDR3 is TGTGCCAGTCAGTCGGGACAGAATAGCAATCAGCCCCAGCATTTT. It yields the protein CASQSGQNSNQPQHF.

The chain couples TRBV28 to TRBJ2-4, with D unresolved. Trimming took off 4 bases at V and 4 bases at J, with 11 bases between the two ends. CDR3 size: 14 residues. The germline gives CDR1 MDHEN, CDR2 SYDVKM. CDR3 nucleotides: TGTGCCAGCAGTTCTCAAATCGGGAAAAACATTCAGTACTTC. It encodes CASSSQIGKNIQYF. The variable domain in full, with the rest retrieved from reference TRBV28 and TRBJ2-4, is DVKVTQSSRYLVKRTGEKVFLECVQDMDHENMFWYRQDPGLGLRLIYFSYDVKMKEKGDIPEGYSVSREKKERFSLILESASTNQTSMYLCASSSQIGKNIQYFGAGTRLSVL.

V and J are TRBV4-3 and TRBJ1-2; D perhaps matches TRBD1 (6 bases). Trimming took off 3 bases at V and 1 base at J, with 15 bases between the two ends. Germline assignment: CDR1 LGHNA and CDR2 YSLEER. This CDR3 region has 16 residues. DNA of the CDR3: TGCGCCAGCAGCCAGTCCCCCCGGACAGTTAACTATGGCTACACCTTC. Protein product: CASSQSPRTVNYGYTF.

The V call is TRBV12-3 or TRBV12-4, the J call TRBJ1-1, with a possible D match to TRBD1 (6 bases). The CDR3 has 13 amino acids. V lost 6 bases, J lost 3 bases, and 11 bases lay in between. CDR3 protein: CASSTHRDTEAFF. The CDR3 bases are TGTGCCAGCAGCACCCACAGGGACACTGAAGCTTTCTTT.